These 11 T cell receptor beta chains came from one sample sequenced in a study of long-term antiretroviral therapy in people with HIV (dated by TCRdb to between 2021 and 2024). The immunoSEQ hsTCRB v3.0 assay was used at survey level resolution to sequence the TRB variable region. Held by TCRdb, this immuneACCESS table contains in-frame sequences only and omits some clones. Under half of the omission traces to an unresolved V gene where checked; the cause of the rest is unknown. The sample has 25,000 to 35,000 clones on record, over 90% of them singletons. Around 6.4% of the sample is in the top ten clones. Material: unsorted PBMCs, obtained around 6.5 years after starting antiretroviral therapy. These receptor sequences come from a woman aged 40 to 50 with HIV.

The V and J genes are TRBV18 and TRBJ1-1, with unresolved D. The CDR3 covers 13 residues. V lost 3 bases and J 3 bases, leaving 8 bases between the germline ends. Germline lookup yields CDR1 KGHSH and CDR2 LQKENI. The CDR3 DNA is TGTGCCAGCTCACCCGGAGAGGACACTGAAGCTTTCTTT. This gives the protein CASSPGEDTEAFF. Drawing the rest from reference TRBV18 and TRBJ1-1, the complete variable domain is NAGVMQNPRHLVRRRGQEARLRCSPMKGHSHVYWYRQLPEEGLKFMVYLQKENIIDESGMPKERFSAEFPKEGPSILRIQQVVRGDSAAYFCASSPGEDTEAFFGQGTRLTVV.

The J gene is TRBJ1-5, the V gene TRBV5-6; possibly TRBD1 for D (6 bases). The CDR3 is made up of 15 amino acids. Per germline, CDR1 SGHDT and CDR2 YYEEEE. Trimming shortened V by 3 bases and J by 4 bases, and 14 bases separated the two germline ends. The CDR3 is CASSSLGQFNQPQHF. The CDR3 DNA follows: TGTGCCAGCAGCTCCCTAGGACAGTTTAATCAGCCCCAGCATTTT.

The chain is built from TRBV5-1 and TRBJ1-3; possibly TRBD1 for D (5 bases). The CDR3 spans 15 residues. Germline-derived CDR1 and CDR2 are SGHRS and YFSETQ. V was cut by 2 bases and J by 4 bases, with 13 bases left in between. The CDR3 region is CASSFNQGGGNTIYF. DNA of the CDR3: TGCGCCAGCAGCTTCAACCAGGGTGGCGGAAACACCATATATTTT.

The chain links TRBV6-1 to TRBJ2-1; TRBD2 aligns across 16 bases. The germline V gene encodes CDR1 MNHNS and CDR2 SASEGT. The CDR3 totals 15 residues. The trim removed 6 bases at V and 8 bases at J, leaving 4 bases unmatched. The CDR3 DNA sequence: TGTGCCAGCAGGGGACTAGCGGGGGGGCCGTATGAGCAGTTCTTC. Translated: CASRGLAGGPYEQFF.

The chain has TRBV2 and TRBJ1-2; D is unclear. Trimming left V 8 bases short and J 8 bases short, with 18 bases between. The germline V gene encodes CDR1 SNHLY and CDR2 FYNNEI. The CDR3 has 13 amino acids. The CDR3 region has the DNA TGTGCCAGCCCGACGGATCAACTTGCGGGCTACACCTTC. Its translation: CASPTDQLAGYTF.

The J gene is TRBJ2-6, the V gene TRBV11-2; D unresolved. V was cut by 1 base and J by 0 bases, with 4 bases left in between. This CDR3 contains 15 residues. Germline values: CDR1 SGHAT, CDR2 FQNNGV. The CDR3: CASSLGSSGANVLTF. As DNA, the CDR3 is TGTGCCAGCAGCTTAGGCAGCTCTGGGGCCAACGTCCTGACTTTC.

The gene calls are TRBV10-3 and TRBJ2-3; D is uncertain. Germline V gene lookup returns CDR1 ENHRY and CDR2 SYGVKD. V lost 10 bases, J lost 5 bases, and 13 bases lay in between. The CDR3 is made up of 12 amino acids. The CDR3 spells CATRISEDTQYF. DNA for the CDR3: TGTGCCACCCGCATCTCGGAAGATACGCAGTATTTT.

The chain couples TRBV7-3 to TRBJ1-1, with D possibly matching TRBD1 (5 bases). The CDR3 loop spans 14 amino acids. Between the trimmed V and J ends, which lost 5 bases and 4 bases, there was a span of 14 bases. Germline V gene lookup returns CDR1 SGHTA and CDR2 FQGTGA. The DNA of the CDR3 is TGTGCCAGCAGCACGGGGGTCTTCGGCACTGAAGCTTTCTTT. Its protein product is CASSTGVFGTEAFF.

The table lists this clone with a count of one. The chain is built from TRBV4-3 and TRBJ2-2; 8 nucleotides agree with TRBD1. CDR3 length equals 15 residues. Germline V lookup: CDR1 LGHNA, CDR2 YSLEER. V lost 3 bases, J lost 7 bases, and 7 bases stayed unmatched. The CDR3 nucleotides are TGCGCCAGCAGCCACCACCAGGGGGCGAGCGGGGAGCTGTTTTTT. It encodes CASSHHQGASGELFF.

This sequence joins TRBV6-5 and TRBJ1-4; D ambiguous. V lost 10 bases to trimming and J lost 5 bases, with 14 bases between them. Germline V gene data show CDR1 as MNHEY and CDR2 as SVGAGI. CDR3 length: 13 amino acids. This CDR3 is CATCSAANEKLFF. For the CDR3, the DNA is TGTGCCACCTGCTCCGCGGCAAATGAAAAACTGTTTTTT.

The chain has TRBV19 and TRBJ1-6, with TRBD1 as a possible D gene (5 bases). The CDR3 has 11 residues. In germline, CDR1 is LNHDA, CDR2 SQIVND (reference sequence). V lost 5 bases and J 13 bases, leaving 9 bases between the germline ends. This chain's CDR3 is CASSGGLPLHF. The CDR3 DNA sequence: TGTGCCAGTAGTGGGGGGTTGCCCCTCCACTTT.